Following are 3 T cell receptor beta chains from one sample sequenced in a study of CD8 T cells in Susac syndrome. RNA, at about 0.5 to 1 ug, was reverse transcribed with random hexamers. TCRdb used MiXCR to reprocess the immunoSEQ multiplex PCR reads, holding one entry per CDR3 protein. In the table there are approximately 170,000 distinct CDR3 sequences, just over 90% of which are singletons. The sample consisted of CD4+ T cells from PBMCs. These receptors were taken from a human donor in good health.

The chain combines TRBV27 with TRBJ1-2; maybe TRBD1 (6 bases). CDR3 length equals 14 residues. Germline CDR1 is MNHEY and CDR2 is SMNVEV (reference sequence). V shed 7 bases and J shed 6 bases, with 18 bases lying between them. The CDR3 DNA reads TGTGCCAGCAAAAGTGACAGGTCTAGAGATGGCTACACCTTC. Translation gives CASKSDRSRDGYTF.

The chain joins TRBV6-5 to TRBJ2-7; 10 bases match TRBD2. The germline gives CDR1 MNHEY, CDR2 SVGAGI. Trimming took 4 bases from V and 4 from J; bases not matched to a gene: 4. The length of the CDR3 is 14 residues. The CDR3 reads CASSSPGLAYEQYF. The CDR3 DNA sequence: TGTGCCAGCAGTTCTCCGGGACTAGCGTACGAGCAGTACTTC.

The CDR3 DNA sequence: TGTGCCAGCAGCCCCGAGGATTGGACCGCGGGGGGAGAGACCCAGTACTTC. As protein: CASSPEDWTAGGETQYF. The rearrangement links TRBV3-1 to TRBJ2-5; 8 bases align to TRBD2. V was clipped by 4 bases and J by 4 bases; unmatched bases: 14. The CDR3 sequence is 17 residues long. Germline CDR1 and CDR2: LGHDT and YNNKEL (reference sequence).